Listed below are T cell receptor beta chains from one sample, sequenced in a study of CD8+CD57+ T cells in acquired aplastic anemia. TCRdb re-analysed the reads in MiXCR, keeping a single row per CDR3 protein. The data show 450,000 to 550,000 distinct CDR3 sequences, around a third seen once. Sequencing input: sorted CD4+, CD8+, or CD8+CD57+ T cells (not recorded which) from PBMCs. These receptors originate from a human donor with aplastic anemia. The CDR3 runs from the conserved cysteine through the conserved F or W. D genes are given only for firm matches. Only some rows state a clone size, as once, few, many or a class for expanded clones.

d_gene | j_gene | abundance | v_gene | len | CDR3aa | CDR3nt
TRBD1 | TRBJ1-2 | many | TRBV20-1 | 13 | CSAMVRGRVGYTF | TGCAGTGCTATGGTCAGGGGGCGAGTAGGCTACACCTTC
- | TRBJ1-2 | - | TRBV3-1 | 13 | CASSQLQSDGYTF | TGTGCCAGCAGCCAATTACAGAGTGATGGCTACACCTTC
- | TRBJ2-7 | - | TRBV2 | 14 | CASSVSGTDYEQYF | TGTGCCAGCAGTGTAAGCGGAACTGACTACGAGCAGTACTTC
- | TRBJ2-7 | few | TRBV7-2 | 13 | CASSSNRGGEQYF | TGTGCCAGCAGCTCCAACAGGGGAGGCGAGCAGTACTTC
TRBD1 | TRBJ1-5 | many | TRBV20-1 | 13 | CSASTGANQPQHF | TGCAGTGCTAGCACAGGGGCAAATCAGCCCCAGCATTTT
- | TRBJ1-3 | few | TRBV20-1 | 13 | CSAMRGEGNTIYF | TGCAGTGCTATGAGGGGGGAAGGAAACACCATATATTTT
- | TRBJ2-7 | - | TRBV20-1 | 15 | CSARDSQRGSYEQYF | TGCAGTGCTAGAGACTCCCAACGGGGCTCGTACGAGCAGTACTTC
- | TRBJ2-5 | - | TRBV7-2 | 14 | CASSSNGNGETQYF | TGTGCCAGCAGCTCCAATGGTAATGGGGAGACCCAGTACTTC
- | TRBJ1-4 | - | TRBV3-1 | 16 | CASSPGVVRGGEKLFF | TGTGCCAGCAGCCCCGGGGTAGTCAGGGGCGGAGAAAAACTGTTTTTT
- | TRBJ2-1 | - | TRBV11-1 | 15 | CASSPLAGGSNEQFF | TGTGCCAGCAGCCCTCTGGCTGGGGGAAGCAATGAGCAGTTCTTC
- | TRBJ2-7 | - | TRBV7-9 | 14 | CASSLAGSVYEQYF | TGTGCCAGCAGCTTAGCGGGCTCGGTCTACGAGCAGTACTTC
- | TRBJ1-1 | - | TRBV2 | 16 | CASTEDRNNGNTEAFF | TGTGCCAGCACCGAGGACAGAAACAATGGGAACACTGAAGCTTTCTTT
- | TRBJ1-2 | - | TRBV29-1 | 12 | CSVGGGVYGYTF | TGCAGCGTGGGGGGGGGGGTCTATGGCTACACCTTC
- | TRBJ1-6 | - | TRBV10-2 | 14 | CASRDGPGGCLRHF | TGCGCCAGCAGAGACGGGCCAGGAGGCTGCCTCCGCCACTTT
- | TRBJ2-1 | few | TRBV19 | 14 | CASKGGSSYNEQFF | TGTGCCAGTAAGGGGGGGTCCTCCTACAATGAGCAGTTCTTC
- | TRBJ2-1 | - | TRBV7-8 | 18 | CASSLAFRRGYSYNEQFF | TGTGCCAGCAGCTTAGCGTTTCGAAGGGGTTACTCCTACAATGAGCAGTTCTTC
- | TRBJ1-1 | many | TRBV2 | 13 | CASSVTVNTEAFF | TGTGCCAGCAGCGTGACAGTGAACACTGAAGCTTTCTTT
- | TRBJ2-7 | few | TRBV27 | 14 | CASSSSSDYYEQYF | TGTGCCAGCAGTTCTTCTAGCGACTACTACGAGCAGTACTTC
- | TRBJ1-2 | - | TRBV9 | 15 | CASSSSPRSEAVHTF | TGTGCCAGCAGCTCCTCTCCACGATCGGAGGCGGTCCACACCTTC
- | TRBJ1-2 | - | TRBV3-1 | 14 | CASSQKGTNYGYTF | TGTGCCAGCAGCCAGAAGGGGACCAACTATGGCTACACCTTC
TRBD1 | TRBJ1-1 | few | TRBV4-2 | 16 | CASSQLGDRPNTEAFF | TGTGCCAGCAGCCAATTGGGGGACAGACCGAACACTGAAGCTTTCTTT
- | TRBJ1-5 | many | TRBV19 | 16 | CASYQREGIGNQPQHF | TGTGCCAGCTACCAACGGGAAGGGATTGGCAATCAGCCCCAGCATTTT
TRBD1 | TRBJ1-2 | - | TRBV5-4 | 15 | CASSRDRVFFHGYTF | TGTGCCAGCAGCAGGGACAGGGTTTTCTTTCATGGCTACACCTTC
- | TRBJ1-1 | few | TRBV5-4 | 12 | CASTSTGTEAFF | TGTGCCAGCACCTCAACAGGGACTGAAGCTTTCTTT
- | TRBJ1-2 | - | TRBV11-2 | 14 | CASSRTTDNYGYTF | TGTGCCAGCAGCCGCACGACAGATAACTATGGCTACACCTTC
- | TRBJ2-3 | few | TRBV20-1 | 14 | CSARDSGLPDTQYF | TGCAGTGCTAGAGATTCAGGACTCCCAGATACGCAGTATTTT
- | TRBJ2-7 | few | TRBV3-1 | 13 | CASSQQGTYEQYF | TGTGCCAGCAGCCAACAGGGGACCTACGAGCAGTACTTC
- | TRBJ1-3 | few | TRBV5-6 | 16 | CASSLVLPYSGNTIYF | TGTGCCAGCAGCTTGGTGCTGCCGTACTCTGGAAACACCATATATTTT
- | TRBJ1-3 | many | TRBV19 | 14 | CASSRNSPGNTIYF | TGTGCCAGTAGTCGGAATTCCCCTGGAAACACCATATATTTT
- | TRBJ1-1 | - | TRBV2 | 14 | CASSETGGITEAFF | TGTGCCAGCAGTGAAACGGGGGGAATCACTGAAGCTTTCTTT
- | TRBJ1-3 | many | TRBV10-3 | 18 | CAISESLEGLKFGNTIYF | TGTGCCATCAGTGAGTCGTTAGAGGGTTTGAAGTTCGGAAACACCATATATTTT
TRBD1 | TRBJ2-1 | few | TRBV11-2 | 17 | CASSPAGTGYTYNEQFF | TGTGCCAGCAGCCCTGCCGGGACAGGGTATACCTACAATGAGCAGTTCTTC
- | TRBJ1-6 | many | TRBV20-1 | 14 | CSASALTVNSPLHF | TGCAGTGCTAGCGCTCTAACAGTTAATTCACCCCTCCACTTT